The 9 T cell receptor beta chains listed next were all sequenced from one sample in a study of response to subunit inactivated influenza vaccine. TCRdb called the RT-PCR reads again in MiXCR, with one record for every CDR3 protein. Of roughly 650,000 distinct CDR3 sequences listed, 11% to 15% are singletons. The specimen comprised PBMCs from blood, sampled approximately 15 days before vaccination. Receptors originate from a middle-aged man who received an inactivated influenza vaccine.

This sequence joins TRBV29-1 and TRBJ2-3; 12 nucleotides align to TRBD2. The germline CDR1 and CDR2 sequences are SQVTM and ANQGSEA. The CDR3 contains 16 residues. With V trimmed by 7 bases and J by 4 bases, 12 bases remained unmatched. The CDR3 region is CSGGTSGRVRSDTQYF. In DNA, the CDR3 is TGCAGCGGGGGGACTAGCGGGCGGGTTCGGTCAGATACGCAGTATTTT.

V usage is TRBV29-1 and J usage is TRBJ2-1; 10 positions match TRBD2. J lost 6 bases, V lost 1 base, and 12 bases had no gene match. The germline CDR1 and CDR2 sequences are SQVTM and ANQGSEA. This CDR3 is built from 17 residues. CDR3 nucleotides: TGCAGCGTTGAAGGCGCGTCGGGACTAGCGAAGGGCAATGAGCAGTTCTTC. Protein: CSVEGASGLAKGNEQFF.

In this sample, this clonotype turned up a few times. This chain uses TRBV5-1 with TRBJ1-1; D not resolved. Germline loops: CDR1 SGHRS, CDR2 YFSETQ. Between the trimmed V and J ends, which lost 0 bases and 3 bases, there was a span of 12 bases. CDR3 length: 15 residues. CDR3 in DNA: TGCGCCAGCAGCTTGGAAGGTACACCCTACACTGAAGCTTTCTTT. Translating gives CASSLEGTPYTEAFF.

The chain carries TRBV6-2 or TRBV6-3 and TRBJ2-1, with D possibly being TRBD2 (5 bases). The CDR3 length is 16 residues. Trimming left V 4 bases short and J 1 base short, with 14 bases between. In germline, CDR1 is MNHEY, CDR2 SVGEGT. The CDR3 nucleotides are TGTGCCAGCAGTTCCCGTCCGGGAAATTCCTACAATGAGCAGTTCTTC. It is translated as CASSSRPGNSYNEQFF.

The CDR3 reads CASNLAGGAYNEQFF. In nucleotides, the CDR3 is TGTGCCAGCAACCTAGCGGGAGGTGCCTACAATGAGCAGTTCTTC. The chain is built from TRBV12-3 or TRBV12-4 and TRBJ2-1; 11 bases agree with TRBD2. The CDR3 is 15 amino acids. V lost 7 bases and J lost 2; bases outside the gene matches: 4.

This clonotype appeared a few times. As DNA, the CDR3 is TGCAGTGCTGAACTAGCGGGAGGATCCGAGCAGTACTTC. It codes for CSAELAGGSEQYF. J is TRBJ2-7 and V is TRBV20-1; 12 bases are shared with TRBD2. The CDR3 totals 13 residues. Trimming took 5 bases from V and 6 from J; bases not matched to a gene: 5. CDR1 DFQATT and CDR2 SNEGSKA come from the germline V gene (reference sequence).

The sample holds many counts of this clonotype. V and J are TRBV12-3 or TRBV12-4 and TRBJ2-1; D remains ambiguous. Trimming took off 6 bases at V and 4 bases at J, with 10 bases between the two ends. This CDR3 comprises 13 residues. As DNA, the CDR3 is TGTGCCAGCAGCCGTGAGGTTTACAATGAGCAGTTCTTC. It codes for CASSREVYNEQFF.

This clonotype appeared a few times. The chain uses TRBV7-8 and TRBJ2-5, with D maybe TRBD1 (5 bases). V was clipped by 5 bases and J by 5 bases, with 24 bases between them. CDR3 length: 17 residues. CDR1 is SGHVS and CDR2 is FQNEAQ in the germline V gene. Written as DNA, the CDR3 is TGTGCCAGCAGCCTGTCTCTTGGGGCAGGTGCTGTTGAGACCCAGTACTTC. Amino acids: CASSLSLGAGAVETQYF.

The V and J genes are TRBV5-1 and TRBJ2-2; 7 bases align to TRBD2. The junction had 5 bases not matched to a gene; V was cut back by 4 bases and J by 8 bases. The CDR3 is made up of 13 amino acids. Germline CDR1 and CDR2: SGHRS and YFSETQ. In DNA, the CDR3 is TGCGCCAGCAGCGCGGGAGTATCAGGGGAGCTGTTTTTT. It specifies CASSAGVSGELFF.